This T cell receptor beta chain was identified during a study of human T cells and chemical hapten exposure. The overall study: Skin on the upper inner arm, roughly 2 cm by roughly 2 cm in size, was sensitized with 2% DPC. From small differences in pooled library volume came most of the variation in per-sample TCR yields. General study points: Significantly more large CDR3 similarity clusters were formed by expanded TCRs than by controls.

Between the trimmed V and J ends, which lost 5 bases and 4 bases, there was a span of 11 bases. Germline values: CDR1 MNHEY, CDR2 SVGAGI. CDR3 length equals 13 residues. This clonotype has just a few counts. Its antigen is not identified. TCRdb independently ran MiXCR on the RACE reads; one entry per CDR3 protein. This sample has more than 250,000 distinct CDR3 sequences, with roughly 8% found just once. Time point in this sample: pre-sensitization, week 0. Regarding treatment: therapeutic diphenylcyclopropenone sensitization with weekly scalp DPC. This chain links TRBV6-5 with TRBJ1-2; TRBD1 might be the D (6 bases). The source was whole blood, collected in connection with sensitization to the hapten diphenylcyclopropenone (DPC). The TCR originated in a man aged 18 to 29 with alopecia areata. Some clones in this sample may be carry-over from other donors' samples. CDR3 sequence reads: CASSDGQIYGYTF. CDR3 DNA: TGTGCCAGCAGTGACGGACAGATCTATGGCTACACCTTC.